The sequence of this T cell receptor (beta chain) was determined in a study of early stage breast cancer tumors. Points on this clone: Its target is not known.

Germline CDR1 and CDR2: SNHLY and FYNNEI. V was clipped by 5 bases and J by 3 bases, with 12 bases between them. There are 14 residues in the CDR3. Study outcomes and limitations: Commonly generated sequences made up most enriched TCRB sequences shared between patients.

Method: immunoSEQ multiplex PCR; TCRdb's copy keeps in-frame clones and lacks some. The repertoire includes around 71,000 clones, under 85% of them detected once, and 3.5% sits in the top ten. The material sequenced was blood. The source of this sequence is a person between 60 and 70 years old with breast cancer. The chain recombines TRBV2 with TRBJ2-3; TRBD1 is a possible D gene (5 bases). CDR3: CASSHLHRTDTQYF. The CDR3 DNA follows: TGTGCCAGCAGTCATCTACACAGGACAGATACGCAGTATTTT.